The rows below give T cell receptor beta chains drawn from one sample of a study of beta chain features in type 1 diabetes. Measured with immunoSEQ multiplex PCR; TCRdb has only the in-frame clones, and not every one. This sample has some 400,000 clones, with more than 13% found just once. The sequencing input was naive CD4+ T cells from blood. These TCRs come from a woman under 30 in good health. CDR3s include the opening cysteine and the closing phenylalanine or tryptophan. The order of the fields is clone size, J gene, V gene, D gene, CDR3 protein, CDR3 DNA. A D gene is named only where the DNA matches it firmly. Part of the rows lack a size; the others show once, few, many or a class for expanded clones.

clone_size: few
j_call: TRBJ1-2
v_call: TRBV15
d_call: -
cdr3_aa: CATSSLGWTDYGYTF
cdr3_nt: TGTGCCACCAGCAGCTTGGGTTGGACAGACTATGGCTACACCTTC

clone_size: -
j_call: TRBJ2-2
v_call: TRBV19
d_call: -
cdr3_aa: CASSPDRNTGELFF
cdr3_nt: TGTGCCAGTAGCCCGGACAGAAACACCGGGGAGCTGTTTTTT

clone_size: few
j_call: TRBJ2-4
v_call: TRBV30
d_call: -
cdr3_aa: CAWTGRPGRYIQYF
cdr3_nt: TGTGCCTGGACGGGCCGGCCAGGGAGGTACATTCAGTACTTC

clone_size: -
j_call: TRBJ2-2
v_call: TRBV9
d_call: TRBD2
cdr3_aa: CASSVAGASGRAVFAGELFF
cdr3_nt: TGTGCCAGCAGCGTAGCTGGGGCTAGCGGGAGGGCCGTTTTCGCCGGGGAGCTGTTTTTT

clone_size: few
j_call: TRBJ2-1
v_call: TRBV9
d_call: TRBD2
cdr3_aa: CASSGGLAGDNEQFF
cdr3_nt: TGTGCCAGCAGCGGGGGACTAGCGGGAGACAATGAGCAGTTCTTC

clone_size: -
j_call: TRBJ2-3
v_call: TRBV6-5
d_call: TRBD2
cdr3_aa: CASSYVASGTDTQYF
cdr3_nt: TGTGCCAGCAGTTACGTCGCTAGCGGGACAGATACGCAGTATTTT

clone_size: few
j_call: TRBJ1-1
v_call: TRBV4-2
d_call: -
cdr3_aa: CASSQVGARDTEAFF
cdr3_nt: TGTGCCAGCAGCCAAGTGGGGGCGCGGGACACTGAAGCTTTCTTT

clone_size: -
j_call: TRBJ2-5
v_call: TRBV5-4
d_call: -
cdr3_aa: CASSPGQNQETQYF
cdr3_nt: TGTGCCAGCAGCCCTGGACAGAACCAAGAGACCCAGTACTTC

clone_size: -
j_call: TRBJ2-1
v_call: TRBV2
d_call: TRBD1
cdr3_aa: CASSVVGGIYNEQFF
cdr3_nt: TGTGCCAGCAGTGTAGTAGGGGGCATCTACAATGAGCAGTTCTTC

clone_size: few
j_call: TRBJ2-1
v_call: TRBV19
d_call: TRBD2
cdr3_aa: CASRFRGLAFGDEQFF
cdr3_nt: TGTGCCAGTAGATTCCGTGGACTAGCATTCGGCGATGAGCAGTTCTTC

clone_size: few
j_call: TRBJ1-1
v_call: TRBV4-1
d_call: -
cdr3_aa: CASSSPTRNTEAFF
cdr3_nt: TGCGCCAGCAGCTCTCCCACAAGGAACACTGAAGCTTTCTTT

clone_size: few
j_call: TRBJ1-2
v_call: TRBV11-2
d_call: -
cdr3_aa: CASSFPGTRGGYTF
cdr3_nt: TGTGCCAGCAGCTTTCCAGGGACTCGAGGAGGCTACACCTTC

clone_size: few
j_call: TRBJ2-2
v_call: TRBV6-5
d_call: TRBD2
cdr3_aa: CASRELAGYTGELFF
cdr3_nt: TGTGCCAGCAGGGAACTAGCGGGCTACACCGGGGAGCTGTTTTTT

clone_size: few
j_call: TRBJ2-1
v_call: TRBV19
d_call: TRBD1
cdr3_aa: CASRGQGAYNEQFF
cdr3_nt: TGTGCCAGTAGAGGACAGGGGGCCTACAATGAGCAGTTCTTC

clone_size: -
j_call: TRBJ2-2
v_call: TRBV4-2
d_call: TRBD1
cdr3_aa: CASSQVPGQGVSGELFF
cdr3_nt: TGTGCCAGCAGCCAAGTGCCGGGACAGGGGGTATCCGGGGAGCTGTTTTTT

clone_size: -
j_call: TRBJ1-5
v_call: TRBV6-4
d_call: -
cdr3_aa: CASSVGPGQPQHF
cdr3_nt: TGTGCCAGCAGTGTGGGCCCAGGACAGCCCCAGCATTTT

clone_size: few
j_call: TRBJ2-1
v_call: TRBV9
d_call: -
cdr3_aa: CASSVANPWQDNEQFF
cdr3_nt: TGTGCCAGCAGCGTAGCTAACCCATGGCAGGACAATGAGCAGTTCTTC

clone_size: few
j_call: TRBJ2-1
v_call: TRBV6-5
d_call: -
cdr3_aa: CASSLRRYNEQFF
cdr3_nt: TGTGCCAGCAGTCTCCGGAGATACAATGAGCAGTTCTTC

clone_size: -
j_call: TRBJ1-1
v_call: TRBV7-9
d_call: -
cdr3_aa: CASSLTALNTEAFF
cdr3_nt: TGTGCCAGCAGCTTAACAGCCTTGAACACTGAAGCTTTCTTT

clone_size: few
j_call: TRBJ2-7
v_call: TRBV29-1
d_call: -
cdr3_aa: CSVEGRADEQYF
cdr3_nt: TGCAGCGTTGAGGGCAGGGCGGACGAGCAGTACTTC

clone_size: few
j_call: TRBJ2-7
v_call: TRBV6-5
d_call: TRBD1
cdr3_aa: CASSSKTGGVSYEQYF
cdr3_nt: TGTGCCAGCAGTTCAAAAACAGGGGGCGTCTCCTACGAGCAGTACTTC

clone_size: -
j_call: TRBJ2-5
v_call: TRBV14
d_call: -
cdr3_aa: CASSPQVIETQYF
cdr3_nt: TGTGCCAGCAGCCCCCAGGTCATCGAGACCCAGTACTTC

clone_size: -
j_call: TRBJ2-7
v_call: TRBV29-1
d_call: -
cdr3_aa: CSAGDELAQYF
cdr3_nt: TGCAGCGCCGGGGATGAGCTGGCACAGTACTTC

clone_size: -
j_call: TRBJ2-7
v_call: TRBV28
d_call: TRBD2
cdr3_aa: CASSPGTTTYEQYF
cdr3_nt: TGTGCCAGCAGTCCCGGGACTACAACCTACGAGCAGTACTTC

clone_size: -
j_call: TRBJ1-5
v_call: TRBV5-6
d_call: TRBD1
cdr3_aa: CASSPRQGLTQHF
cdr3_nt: TGTGCCAGCAGCCCAAGACAGGGTCTCACCCAGCATTTT

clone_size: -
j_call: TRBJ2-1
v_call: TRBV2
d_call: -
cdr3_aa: CASSDLGPNEQFF
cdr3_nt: TGTGCCAGCAGTGACTTGGGGCCGAATGAGCAGTTCTTC

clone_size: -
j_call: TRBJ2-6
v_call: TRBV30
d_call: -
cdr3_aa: CAWSVGRPANVLTF
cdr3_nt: TGTGCCTGGAGTGTAGGCAGGCCAGCCAACGTCCTGACTTTC

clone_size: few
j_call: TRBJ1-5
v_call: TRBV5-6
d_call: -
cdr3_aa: CASSLARAGHQPQHF
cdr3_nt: TGTGCCAGCAGCTTGGCCCGGGCGGGACATCAGCCCCAGCATTTT

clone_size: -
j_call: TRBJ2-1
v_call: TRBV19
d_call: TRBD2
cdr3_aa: CASRLATIENEQFF
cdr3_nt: TGTGCCAGCAGACTAGCAACAATAGAAAATGAGCAGTTCTTC

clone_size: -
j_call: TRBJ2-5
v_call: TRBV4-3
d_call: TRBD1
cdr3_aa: CASSHSRDRGKTQYF
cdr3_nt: TGCGCCAGCAGCCACAGTAGGGACAGGGGAAAGACCCAGTACTTC

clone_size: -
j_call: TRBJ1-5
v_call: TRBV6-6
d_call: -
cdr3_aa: CASTVQGGSNQPQHF
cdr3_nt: TGTGCCAGCACCGTACAGGGTGGGAGCAATCAGCCCCAGCATTTT

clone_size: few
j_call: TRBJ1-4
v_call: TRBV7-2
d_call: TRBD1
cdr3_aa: CASSRDRDGQNNEKLFF
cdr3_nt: TGTGCCAGCAGCCGTGACAGGGACGGTCAGAATAATGAAAAACTGTTTTTT

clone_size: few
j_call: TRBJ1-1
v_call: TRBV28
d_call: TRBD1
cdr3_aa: CASSLGRGLHTEAFF
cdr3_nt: TGTGCCAGCAGTTTGGGCAGGGGGTTACACACTGAAGCTTTCTTT

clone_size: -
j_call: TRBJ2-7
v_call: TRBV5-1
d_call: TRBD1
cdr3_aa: CASSLAGTGDYEQYF
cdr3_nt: TGCGCCAGCAGCTTGGCCGGGACAGGGGACTACGAGCAGTACTTC

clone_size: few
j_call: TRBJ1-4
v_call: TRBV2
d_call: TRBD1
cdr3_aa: CASSQQGHLGEKLFF
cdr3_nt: TGTGCCAGCAGTCAACAGGGGCATCTGGGTGAAAAACTGTTTTTT

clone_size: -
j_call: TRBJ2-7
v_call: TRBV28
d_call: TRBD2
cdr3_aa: CASSLTSGRAKYEQYF
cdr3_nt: TGTGCCAGCAGCTTAACGAGCGGGAGGGCCAAATACGAGCAGTACTTC

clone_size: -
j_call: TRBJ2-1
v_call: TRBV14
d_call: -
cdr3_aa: CASSRDSGNPYNEQFF
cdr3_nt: TGTGCCAGCAGCCGAGACTCGGGGAACCCCTACAATGAGCAGTTCTTC

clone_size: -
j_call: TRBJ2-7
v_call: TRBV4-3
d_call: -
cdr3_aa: CASSPRRDIYEQYF
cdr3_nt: TGCGCCAGCAGCCCGCGCCGGGACATTTACGAGCAGTACTTC

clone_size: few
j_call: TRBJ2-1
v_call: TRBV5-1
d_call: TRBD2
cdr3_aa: CASSHGTSGSDEQFF
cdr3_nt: TGCGCCAGCAGCCACGGGACTAGCGGATCAGATGAGCAGTTCTTC

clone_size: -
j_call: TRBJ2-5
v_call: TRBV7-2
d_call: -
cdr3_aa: CASSLDLPVDQYF
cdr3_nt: TGTGCCAGCAGCTTAGATCTCCCGGTTGACCAGTACTTC